This T cell receptor (beta chain) comes out of a study of T cells in Graves' hyperthyroidism and ophthalmopathy. Regarding the study as a whole: Most expanded thyroid clonotypes above 0.001 recurred in blood. With a median lead of 6.5 months before onset, the model predicted ophthalmopathy.

Newly diagnosed hyperthyroidism patients aged 18 to 65 years had disease lasting under 2 months. On the basis of clinical symptoms, serum thyroxine and TRAb, thyroid ultrasound and orbital computed tomography, diagnoses were made. Of note for this clonotype: Its target is unknown.

TCR beta CDR3 sequences were amplified from RNA transcripts. Using the HTBI primer set, a first-round RT-PCR was run on the TCR CDR3. One entry per CDR3 protein results from TCRdb running MiXCR on the multiplex PCR reads. The sample has roughly 700,000 distinct CDR3 sequences, approximately 15% seen once. This CDR3 is 16 amino acids long. Germline V lookup: CDR1 WNHNN, CDR2 SYGVQD (reference sequence). V dropped 6 bases and J dropped 2 bases, with 16 bases sitting between them. The chain is built from TRBV10-1 and TRBJ2-2; D is possibly TRBD1 (6 bases). The source is a man in his fifties or sixties with Graves' hyperthyroidism. Sequenced: blood. CDR3 region: CASSKWAGGNTGELFF. CDR3 DNA: TGCGCCAGCAGCAAGTGGGCTGGGGGCAACACCGGGGAGCTGTTTTTT.